The 13 T cell receptor beta chains reported below all come from one sample, sequenced in a study of blood T cell repertoires in COVID-19. Some clones are missing from TCRdb's copy, which holds only in-frame ones; the method was immunoSEQ multiplex PCR. This table holds roughly 250,000 clones, around four fifths found once. The material sequenced was peripheral blood. The receptor set was obtained from a woman between 40 and 50 years old with active or convalescent COVID-19.

CDR3 nucleotide sequence: TGTGCCAGTAGTATGGGCCTCTCTGGGGCCAACGTCCTGACTTTC. It codes for CASSMGLSGANVLTF. The chain employs TRBV19 and TRBJ2-6, with no clear D. V was pared by 3 bases and J by 0 bases, with 6 bases between. The CDR3 is made up of 15 amino acids. CDR1 and CDR2 from the germline V gene are LNHDA and SQIVND (reference sequence).

The chain joins TRBV6-5 to TRBJ1-1; the D gene is possibly TRBD1 (6 bases). The CDR3 has 11 amino acids. Per the germline V gene, CDR1 is MNHEY and CDR2 is SVGAGI. Trimming pared 7 bases from V and 8 bases from J, leaving 11 bases between. The CDR3: CASTLGTEAFF. The CDR3 nucleotides are TGTGCCAGCACCCTCGGGACAGAAGCTTTCTTT.

This clone appeared once. V is TRBV9 and J is TRBJ2-2; maybe TRBD1 (6 bases). The CDR3 loop spans 16 amino acids. Germline V lookup: CDR1 SGDLS, CDR2 YYNGEE. The V and J ends lost 0 bases and 2 bases respectively, with 11 bases between them. In DNA form, the CDR3 reads TGTGCCAGCAGCGTAGGGGGACACAGTAACACCGGGGAGCTGTTTTTT. Its translation: CASSVGGHSNTGELFF.

This rearrangement joins TRBV18 to TRBJ1-1, with 9 positions matching TRBD1. The length of the CDR3 is 15 residues. Per the germline V gene, CDR1 is KGHSH and CDR2 is LQKENI. V trimming: 2 bases; J trimming: 7 bases; junction bases outside the gene matches: 8. CDR3 protein: CASSPGQGITGEAFF. The CDR3 coding sequence is TGTGCCAGCTCACCAGGACAGGGGATTACTGGTGAAGCTTTCTTT.

The chain uses TRBV7-2 and TRBJ2-7, with D possibly matching TRBD2 (6 bases). This CDR3 comprises 14 residues. Trimming pared 5 bases from V and 2 bases from J, leaving 13 bases between. CDR1 is SGHTA and CDR2 is FQGNSA in the germline V gene. CDR3 DNA sequence: TGTGCCAGCAGCCGCGGGGACCCGGCCTACGAGCAGTACTTC. The encoded protein is CASSRGDPAYEQYF. Supplemented by reference TRBV7-2 and TRBJ2-7, the full variable domain reads GAGVSQSPSNKVTEKGKDVELRCDPISGHTALYWYRQSLGQGLEFLIYFQGNSAPDKSGLPSDRFSAERTGGSVSTLTIQRTQQEDSAVYLCASSRGDPAYEQYFGPGTRLTVT.

The J gene is TRBJ1-2, the V gene TRBV18; D gene unclear. Trimming left V 5 bases short and J 8 bases short, with 24 bases between. This CDR3 comprises 16 residues. Germline V gene sequence: CDR1 KGHSH, CDR2 LQKENI. The CDR3 nucleotides are TGTGCCAGCTCATCGTCGCGAGGGAGTTCCCCTGAGGGCTACACCTTC. It encodes CASSSSRGSSPEGYTF.

The rearrangement links TRBV30 to TRBJ2-7; 11 positions agree with TRBD1. The CDR3 is made up of 14 amino acids. With V trimmed by 1 base and J by 3 bases, 2 bases remained unmatched. Germline V lookup: CDR1 GTSNPN, CDR2 SVGIG (reference sequence). The CDR3 sequence: CAWSGGTGGYEQYF. CDR3 in DNA: TGTGCCTGGAGTGGAGGGACAGGGGGCTACGAGCAGTACTTC.

This clone was found once. The genes are TRBV10-3 and TRBJ1-6; weak D call: TRBD1 (6 bases). Germline CDR1 is ENHRY and CDR2 is SYGVKD. This CDR3 has 15 residues. Trimming cost V 8 bases and J 5 bases, with 16 bases left between them. Here the CDR3 reads CAIGSGGAHNSPLHF. The CDR3 bases are TGTGCCATCGGATCGGGGGGCGCACATAATTCACCCCTCCACTTT.

V gene TRBV6-5 combines with J gene TRBJ1-5; D perhaps matches TRBD1 (6 bases). The CDR3 is made up of 14 amino acids. In germline, CDR1 is MNHEY, CDR2 SVGAGI. V shed 8 bases and J shed 2 bases, with 13 bases lying between them. The CDR3 bases are TGTGCCAGCGGGAGAGGGGGTGGCAATCAGCCCCAGCATTTT. It specifies CASGRGGGNQPQHF.

V and J are TRBV5-1 and TRBJ2-2; no clear D. This CDR3 region has 13 residues. V was shortened by 7 bases and J by 0 bases, with 7 bases between the two germline ends. Per germline, CDR1 SGHRS and CDR2 YFSETQ. The CDR3 spells CASAAANTGELFF. The CDR3 nucleotides read TGCGCCAGCGCGGCAGCGAACACCGGGGAGCTGTTTTTT.

This rearrangement joins TRBV20-1 to TRBJ2-1; TRBD2 is a possible D gene (5 bases). Germline V CDR1 and CDR2: DFQATT, SNEGSKA (reference sequence). The CDR3 runs 17 residues. V was shortened by 3 bases and J by 3 bases, with 21 bases between the two germline ends. CDR3 bases: TGCAGTGCTAGTTTAGTGGGCTGGACTTCCAACTACAATGAGCAGTTCTTC. Amino acid sequence: CSASLVGWTSNYNEQFF.

This clone came up a few times. This rearrangement joins TRBV28 to TRBJ1-6; D gene uncertain. The CDR3 has 14 amino acids. Trimming took 7 bases from V and 7 from J, leaving 14 bases between them. CDR1 and CDR2 (germline): MDHEN, SYDVKM. CDR3 DNA sequence: TGTGCCAGCACTCTCACAACCGGGAATTCACCCCTCCACTTT. Its protein is CASTLTTGNSPLHF.

The chain carries TRBV28 and TRBJ1-2, with 8 bases identical to TRBD1. The germline V gene encodes CDR1 MDHEN and CDR2 SYDVKM. This CDR3 spans 13 amino acids. Trimming at V came to 7 bases and at J to 8 bases, leaving 9 bases not matched to a gene. The CDR3 bases are TGTGCCAGCATTCCGTCCGGGACAGGCGGCTACACCTTC. Encoded protein: CASIPSGTGGYTF.